These 10 T cell receptor beta chains share one sample of origin, sequenced in a study of CD8+ T cells in alopecia areata. Sequencing templates came from extracted RNA that was reverse transcribed into cDNA. Libraries were prepared by immunoSEQ multiplex PCR; TCRdb keeps only in-frame clonotypes and omits some of them. The sample lists roughly 200,000 clones; roughly three fifths were seen once. The treatment was: oral pan-JAK inhibitor, 5-10 mg twice daily. The sample here was CD4+ T cells sorted from blood, taken at week 4, from a patient treated with tofacitinib. These receptors came from a human donor with alopecia areata.

The chain couples TRBV30 to TRBJ1-4, with TRBD1 as a possible D gene (5 bases). V lost 0 bases, J lost 10 bases, and 15 bases lay in between. There are 14 residues in the CDR3. Germline CDR1 and CDR2: GTSNPN and SVGIG (reference sequence). In DNA, the CDR3 is TGTGCCTGGAGTGTACGGCAGGGTGACGGAAAACTGTTTTTT. Translating it yields CAWSVRQGDGKLFF.

The chain is built from TRBV4-3 and TRBJ2-3, with D unresolved. Trimming took 0 bases from V and 2 from J, leaving 12 bases between them. The CDR3 sequence is 16 residues long. Germline V CDR1 and CDR2: LGHNA, YSLEER. The CDR3 loop reads CASSQDPRIDTDTQYF. In nucleotides, the CDR3 is TGCGCCAGCAGCCAAGATCCGAGGATAGACACAGATACGCAGTATTTT.

This chain links TRBV27 with TRBJ2-7; D perhaps matches TRBD2 (7 bases). CDR3 length: 15 amino acids. Trimming removed 4 bases from V and 2 bases from J, with 15 bases in between. Looked up from germline, CDR1 is MNHEY and CDR2 is SMNVEV (reference sequence). Written as DNA, the CDR3 is TGTGCCAGCAGTTGGAAGGGAGGGGGAACCTACGAGCAGTACTTC. It yields the protein CASSWKGGGTYEQYF.

The genes are TRBV7-8 and TRBJ2-3, with D perhaps TRBD2 (5 bases). V was trimmed by 0 bases and J by 2 bases, leaving 15 bases between them. Germline CDR1 is SGHVS and CDR2 is FQNEAQ. The CDR3 length is 17 residues. This CDR3 is CASSLALRAVTTDTQYF. CDR3 DNA: TGTGCCAGCAGCTTAGCGTTGCGGGCCGTCACCACAGATACGCAGTATTTT.

This clone has more than one count but fewer than ten. CDR3 protein: CASSLDGSTDTQYF. The DNA for the CDR3 is TGCGCCAGCAGCTTGGACGGGAGCACAGATACGCAGTATTTT. The V and J genes are TRBV5-1 and TRBJ2-3; D remains ambiguous. Trimming pared 0 bases from V and 0 bases from J, leaving 5 bases between. Germline V gene data show CDR1 as SGHRS and CDR2 as YFSETQ. This CDR3 region has 14 residues. The full variable domain, its missing parts supplied by reference TRBV5-1 and TRBJ2-3, is KAGVTQTPRYLIKTRGQQVTLSCSPISGHRSVSWYQQTPGQGLQFLFEYFSETQRNKGNFPGRFSGRQFSNSRSEMNVSTLELGDSALYLCASSLDGSTDTQYFGPGTRLTVL.

This clone occurred a few times. The chain recombines TRBV20-1 with TRBJ1-1; D call uncertain. Trimming took 5 bases from V and 4 from J, leaving 8 bases between them. Germline lookup yields CDR1 DFQATT and CDR2 SNEGSKA (reference sequence). The CDR3 runs to 11 residues. The CDR3 reads CSASDGTEAFF. In DNA form, the CDR3 reads TGCAGTGCTTCGGACGGCACTGAAGCTTTCTTT.

The chain combines TRBV11-2 with TRBJ2-7; TRBD1 aligns across 7 bases. The CDR3 totals 11 residues. The germline V gene encodes CDR1 SGHAT and CDR2 FQNNGV. V shed 6 bases, J shed 6 bases, and the junction held 2 bases outside the gene matches. The CDR3 nucleotides are TGTGCCAGCAGAACAGGGGCCGAGCAGTACTTC. This codes for CASRTGAEQYF.

The sample holds a few counts of this clone. The chain couples TRBV19 to TRBJ2-7; D gene unclear. This CDR3 has 15 residues. Germline lookup yields CDR1 LNHDA and CDR2 SQIVND (reference sequence). The V end lost 5 bases, the J end lost 4 bases, and 18 bases lay between the germline ends. The CDR3 reads CASSASLGRSYEQYF. The DNA of the CDR3 is TGTGCCAGTAGTGCTTCCCTTGGAAGGTCTTACGAGCAGTACTTC. The whole variable domain, remainder taken from reference TRBV19 and TRBJ2-7, is DGGITQSPKYLFRKEGQNVTLSCEQNLNHDAMYWYRQDPGQGLRLIYYSQIVNDFQKGDIAEGYSVSREKKESFPLTVTSAQKNPTAFYLCASSASLGRSYEQYFGPGTRLTVT.

The chain recombines TRBV29-1 with TRBJ2-5, with D possibly TRBD2 on 5 matching bases. The length of the CDR3 is 13 residues. Looked up from germline, CDR1 is SQVTM and CDR2 is ANQGSEA. Trimming took 4 bases from V and 3 from J, leaving 12 bases between them. CDR3 protein: CSVGTRGEETQYF. For the CDR3, the DNA is TGCAGCGTTGGGACCCGGGGTGAAGAGACCCAGTACTTC.

The gene calls are TRBV29-1 and TRBJ1-5; tentatively, D is TRBD1 (6 bases). Germline CDR1 and CDR2: SQVTM and ANQGSEA. CDR3 length equals 14 residues. Between the trimmed V and J ends, which lost 3 bases and 6 bases, there was a span of 15 bases. The CDR3 spells CSVDEQGLGQPQHF. CDR3 nucleotides: TGCAGCGTTGATGAACAGGGCTTAGGTCAGCCCCAGCATTTT.